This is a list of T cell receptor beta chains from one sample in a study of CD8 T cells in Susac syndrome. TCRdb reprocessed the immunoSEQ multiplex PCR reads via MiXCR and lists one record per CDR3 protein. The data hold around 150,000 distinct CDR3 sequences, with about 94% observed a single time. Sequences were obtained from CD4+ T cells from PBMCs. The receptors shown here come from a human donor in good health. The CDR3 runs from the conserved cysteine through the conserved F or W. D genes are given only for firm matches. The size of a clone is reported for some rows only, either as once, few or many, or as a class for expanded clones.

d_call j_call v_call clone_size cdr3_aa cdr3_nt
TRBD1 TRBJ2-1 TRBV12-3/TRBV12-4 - CASSFASGTANYNEQFF TGTGCCAGCAGTTTTGCCTCCGGGACAGCTAACTACAATGAGCAGTTCTTC
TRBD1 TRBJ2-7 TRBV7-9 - CASSYGAGQGAYEQYF TGTGCCAGCAGCTATGGGGCCGGACAGGGGGCCTACGAGCAGTACTTC
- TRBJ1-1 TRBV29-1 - CSVSRVGSETFF TGCAGCGTTTCCCGGGTCGGATCAGAGACTTTCTTT
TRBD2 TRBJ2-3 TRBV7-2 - CASSSRTREDTQYF TGTGCCAGCAGCTCGCGGACTAGGGAAGATACGCAGTATTTT
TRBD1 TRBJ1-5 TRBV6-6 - CASKTGPNQPQHF TGTGCCAGCAAGACAGGGCCCAATCAGCCCCAGCATTTT
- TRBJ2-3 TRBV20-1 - CSALPLEGTDTQYF TGCAGTGCTCTCCCTCTGGAAGGCACAGATACGCAGTATTTT
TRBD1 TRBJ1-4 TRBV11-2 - CASSLDRVNEKLFF TGTGCCAGCAGCCTGGACAGGGTTAATGAAAAACTGTTTTTT
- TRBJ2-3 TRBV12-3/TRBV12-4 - CASSFGRVTDTQYF TGTGCCAGCAGTTTCGGCAGGGTCACAGATACGCAGTATTTT
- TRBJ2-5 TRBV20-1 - CSASKTPRETQYF TGCAGTGCTAGTAAGACTCCCCGTGAGACCCAGTACTTC
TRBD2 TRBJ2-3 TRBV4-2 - CASSQEGGLAGGQGDTQYF TGTGCCAGCAGCCAAGAGGGTGGACTAGCGGGGGGCCAGGGAGATACGCAGTATTTT
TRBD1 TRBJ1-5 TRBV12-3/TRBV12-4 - CASSVRGQDYNQPQHF TGTGCCAGCAGTGTTAGGGGACAGGATTACAATCAGCCCCAGCATTTT
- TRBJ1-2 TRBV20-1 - CSARDGGPGYTF TGCAGTGCTAGAGATGGAGGGCCCGGCTACACCTTC
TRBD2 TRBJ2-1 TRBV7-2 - CASSLGVLGGYNEQFF TGTGCCAGCAGCTTAGGGGTACTGGGGGGGTACAATGAGCAGTTCTTC
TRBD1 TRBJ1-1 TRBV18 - CASSVGGTGNTEAFF TGTGCCAGCTCCGTTGGGGGGACAGGGAACACTGAAGCTTTCTTT
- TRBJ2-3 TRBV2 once CASSEALGADTQYF TGTGCCAGCAGTGAAGCGCTGGGGGCTGATACGCAGTATTTT
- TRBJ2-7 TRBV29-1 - CSVDRGVNEQYF TGCAGCGTTGACAGGGGCGTCAACGAGCAGTACTTC
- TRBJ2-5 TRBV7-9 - CASSLETGKREETQYF TGTGCCAGCAGCTTAGAAACAGGAAAGAGGGAAGAGACCCAGTACTTC
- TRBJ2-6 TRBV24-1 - CATSGTPDSGANVLTF TGTGCCACCAGTGGGACACCTGACTCTGGGGCCAACGTCCTGACTTTC
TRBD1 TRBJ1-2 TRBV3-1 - CASSRGPGQGNGYTF TGTGCCAGCAGCCGAGGACCGGGACAGGGGAATGGCTACACCTTC
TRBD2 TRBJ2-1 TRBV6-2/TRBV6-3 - CASSYSWGGGYNEQFF TGTGCCAGCAGTTACTCGTGGGGGGGAGGCTACAATGAGCAGTTCTTC
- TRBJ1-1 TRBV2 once CASIGIPNTEAFF TGTGCCAGCATAGGTATCCCGAACACTGAAGCTTTCTTT
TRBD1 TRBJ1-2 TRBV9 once CASSGQGANYGYTF TGTGCCAGCAGCGGCCAGGGGGCTAACTATGGCTACACCTTC
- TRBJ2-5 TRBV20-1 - CSAPTGDWETQYF TGCAGTGCTCCTACAGGGGACTGGGAGACCCAGTACTTC
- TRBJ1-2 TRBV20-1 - CSARDPLDRIDYGYTF TGCAGTGCTAGAGATCCCCTCGACAGGATCGACTATGGCTACACCTTC
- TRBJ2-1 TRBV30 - CAWSIGQGPYNEQFF TGTGCCTGGAGTATAGGGCAGGGCCCCTACAATGAGCAGTTCTTC
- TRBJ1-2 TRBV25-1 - CASSQTGIWNYGYTF TGTGCCAGCAGCCAAACCGGGATCTGGAACTATGGCTACACCTTC
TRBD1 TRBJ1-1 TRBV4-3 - CASSPTGGWDTEAFF TGCGCCAGCAGTCCTACAGGGGGCTGGGACACTGAAGCTTTCTTT
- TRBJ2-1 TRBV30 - CAWSLAYNEQFF TGTGCCTGGAGTCTAGCCTACAATGAGCAGTTCTTC
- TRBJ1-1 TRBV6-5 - CASSYLQGGTEAFF TGTGCCAGCAGTTACCTACAGGGAGGAACTGAAGCTTTCTTT
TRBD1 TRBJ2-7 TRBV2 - CASSWTGRALEEQYF TGTGCCAGCAGTTGGACAGGGCGCGCCTTGGAGGAGCAGTACTTC
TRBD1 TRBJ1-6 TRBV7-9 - CASTPQGPSPLHF TGTGCCAGCACACCACAGGGGCCCTCACCCCTCCACTTT
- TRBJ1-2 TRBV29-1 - CSVALVPGYTF TGCAGCGTTGCCTTAGTTCCTGGCTACACCTTC
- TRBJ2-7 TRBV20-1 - CSAHRSTYEQYF TGCAGTGCCCACAGGAGTACCTACGAGCAGTACTTC
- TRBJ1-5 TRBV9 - CASSAGTPDQPQHF TGTGCCAGCAGCGCCGGGACCCCTGATCAGCCCCAGCATTTT
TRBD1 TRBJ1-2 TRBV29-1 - CSVGGGTGFYGYTF TGCAGCGTCGGAGGCGGGACAGGGTTCTATGGCTACACCTTC
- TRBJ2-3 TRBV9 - CASSVESSGAGDTQYF TGTGCCAGCAGCGTAGAATCCTCAGGGGCAGGAGATACGCAGTATTTT
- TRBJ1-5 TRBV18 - CASSPNFAGNNQPQHF TGTGCCAGCTCACCGAATTTTGCGGGTAACAATCAGCCCCAGCATTTT
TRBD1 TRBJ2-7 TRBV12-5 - CASGLVVGQSSPAQYF TGTGCTAGTGGTTTGGTAGTGGGACAGTCGTCCCCCGCCCAGTACTTC
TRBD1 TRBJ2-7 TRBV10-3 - CAISGTGNEQYF TGTGCCATCAGTGGGACAGGGAACGAGCAGTACTTC
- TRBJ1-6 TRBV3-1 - CASSREVDSPLHF TGTGCCAGCAGCCGCGAAGTGGATTCACCCCTCCACTTT
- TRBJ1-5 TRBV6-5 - CASSSGPSSNQPQHF TGTGCCAGCAGCTCGGGACCCTCTAGCAATCAGCCCCAGCATTTT
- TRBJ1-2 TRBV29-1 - CSVVDSGWEDGYTF TGCAGCGTTGTAGACTCGGGGTGGGAGGATGGCTACACCTTC
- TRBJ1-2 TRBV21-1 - CASPKAKTLLYGYTF TGTGCCAGCCCCAAAGCAAAAACACTCCTCTATGGCTACACCTTC